Presented here are 28 T cell receptor beta chains from one specimen sequenced in a study of T cell changes during pregnancy in multiple sclerosis. TCRdb's table, derived via immunoSEQ multiplex PCR, lists solely in-frame clones and lacks some. The table lists some 71,000 clones, 90% to 95% of them singletons. The specimen comprised peripheral blood, sampled after pregnancy. The receptors were gathered from a female donor with multiple sclerosis, enrolled in a pregnancy study.

This sequence joins TRBV7-9 and TRBJ2-7, with 8 bases identical to TRBD2. The CDR3 length is 16 residues. CDR1 and CDR2 (germline): SEHNR, FQNEAQ (reference sequence). Trimming cost V 2 bases and J 2 bases; bases outside gene matches: 8. Here the CDR3 reads CASSLYVSGAPYEQYF. The CDR3 nucleotides read TGTGCCAGCAGCTTATATGTTAGCGGGGCACCCTACGAGCAGTACTTC.

The genes are TRBV7-2 and TRBJ2-7, with 10 bases aligning to TRBD2. V was clipped by 4 bases and J by 0 bases; unmatched bases: 6. The CDR3 contains 16 residues. Per germline, CDR1 SGHTA and CDR2 FQGNSA. CDR3 sequence (DNA): TGTGCCAGCAGCTCCTCACTAGCGGGGAACTCCTACGAGCAGTACTTC. It is translated as CASSSSLAGNSYEQYF.

The chain recombines TRBV19 with TRBJ2-2; 9 bases are shared with TRBD1. With 6 bases clipped from V and 6 bases from J, the junction kept 5 bases outside the gene matches. The germline gives CDR1 LNHDA, CDR2 SQIVND (reference sequence). This CDR3 contains 14 residues. Here the CDR3 DNA reads TGTGCCAGTAGGGGGACAGGGTGGGCCGGGGAGCTGTTTTTT. Protein: CASRGTGWAGELFF.

Remarks on this clone: It may be a read error: a sequence one base away is much more abundant. This chain joins TRBV4-2 and TRBJ1-2, with D perhaps matching TRBD1 (6 bases). The CDR3 covers 14 residues. The germline V gene has CDR1 LGHNA and CDR2 YNFKEQ. Deletions cut 0 bases from V and 4 bases from J, with 9 bases between. CDR3 in DNA: TGTGCCAGCAGCCAAGACGTCAGGGGCTATGGCTACACCTTC. As protein: CASSQDVRGYGYTF.

The gene calls are TRBV27 and TRBJ2-7; 12 positions match TRBD2. V dropped 6 bases and J dropped 7; count of bases not matched to a gene: 13. Germline V gives CDR1 MNHEY, CDR2 SMNVEV (reference sequence). CDR3 size: 16 residues. For the CDR3, the DNA is TGTGCCAGCAGCAGCGGGAGACTAGCGGGAGCTAATGAGCAGTACTTC. It encodes CASSSGRLAGANEQYF.

The V gene is TRBV30, the J gene TRBJ2-7; TRBD1 matches at 8 bases. Germline loops: CDR1 GTSNPN, CDR2 SVGIG (reference sequence). The CDR3 consists of 12 residues. With 5 bases clipped from V and 4 bases from J, the junction kept 4 bases outside the gene matches. The CDR3 sequence is CAWGQGLYEQYF. CDR3 sequence (DNA): TGTGCCTGGGGACAGGGCCTTTACGAGCAGTACTTC. The entire variable domain, with the rest obtained from reference TRBV30 and TRBJ2-7, is as follows: SQTIHQWPATLVQPVGSPLSLECTVEGTSNPNLYWYRQAAGRGLQLLFYSVGIGQISSEVPQNLSASRPQDRQFILSSKKLLLSDSGFYLCAWGQGLYEQYFGPGTRLTVT.

The CDR3 protein is CASSLPGQGAPGELFF. DNA of the CDR3: TGTGCCAGCAGCTTACCGGGACAGGGGGCCCCCGGGGAGCTGTTTTTT. The V call is TRBV4-2, the J call TRBJ2-2; TRBD1 aligns across 12 bases. This CDR3 is built from 16 residues. The V and J ends lost 5 bases and 6 bases, in that order; junction bases with no gene match: 7. Germline lookup yields CDR1 LGHNA and CDR2 YNFKEQ.

This rearrangement joins TRBV5-1 to TRBJ2-2; 9 bases are a match to TRBD2. Germline V gene sequence: CDR1 SGHRS, CDR2 YFSETQ. CDR3 length equals 17 residues. V lost 3 bases and J lost 5; bases outside the gene matches: 11. The CDR3 sequence: CASSSTVLAGSTGELFF. DNA for the CDR3: TGCGCCAGCAGCTCCACCGTTCTAGCGGGGTCAACCGGGGAGCTGTTTTTT.

The chain has TRBV15 and TRBJ2-1, with TRBD1 as a possible D gene (6 bases). Germline V gene data show CDR1 as LNHNV and CDR2 as YYDKDF (reference sequence). The CDR3 contains 14 residues. Deletions cut 2 bases from V and 8 bases from J, with 13 bases between. The DNA of the CDR3 is TGTGCCACCAGCAGAAGGCAGGGGTTCGATGAGCAGTTCTTC. Amino acid sequence: CATSRRQGFDEQFF.

This chain connects TRBV5-5 to TRBJ1-3; perhaps TRBD1 as D (5 bases). V was pared by 2 bases and J by 4 bases, with 13 bases between. Germline values: CDR1 SGHKS, CDR2 YYEKEE (reference sequence). The CDR3 has 15 residues. The CDR3 sequence is CASSFSYSGGNTIYF. CDR3 in DNA: TGTGCCAGCAGCTTTAGTTATTCAGGGGGAAACACCATATATTTT.

This clone has more than one count but fewer than ten. The gene calls are TRBV27 and TRBJ1-2; D unclear. The CDR3 is made up of 14 amino acids. Trimming removed 6 bases at V and 1 base at J, with 12 bases between. Germline V gene lookup returns CDR1 MNHEY and CDR2 SMNVEV (reference sequence). The CDR3 DNA follows: TGTGCCAGCAGGTCAGGAGCGGATAACTATGGCTACACCTTC. Protein: CASRSGADNYGYTF.

CDR3 protein: CASTPPGGYRYEQYF. The CDR3 DNA follows: TGTGCCAGCACCCCCCCTGGAGGATATCGATACGAGCAGTACTTC. V gene TRBV11-2 combines with J gene TRBJ2-7; TRBD2 might be the D (5 bases). The ends were cut back, 7 bases at V and 4 bases at J, with 20 bases in the middle. The CDR3 totals 15 residues. Germline loops: CDR1 SGHAT, CDR2 FQNNGV.

The rearrangement links TRBV5-1 to TRBJ2-1; the match to TRBD2 covers 12 bases. V shed 0 bases and J 6 bases; nucleotides not matched to a gene: 4. CDR3 length: 16 amino acids. Germline V CDR1 and CDR2: SGHRS, YFSETQ. The CDR3 protein is CASSLEGLAGVNEQFF. CDR3 DNA: TGCGCCAGCAGCTTGGAGGGACTAGCGGGTGTCAATGAGCAGTTCTTC.

The genes are TRBV5-1 and TRBJ2-1; 9 nucleotides agree with TRBD1. Trimming removed 4 bases from V and 7 bases from J; junction bases left unmatched: 18. This CDR3 comprises 18 residues. Germline assignment: CDR1 SGHRS and CDR2 YFSETQ. The CDR3 loop is CASSVPPGTGIIGNEQFF. CDR3 nucleotides: TGCGCCAGCAGCGTTCCTCCCGGGACAGGGATCATTGGGAATGAGCAGTTCTTC.

CDR3 bases: TGTGCCAGCAGCTTATTGAAACGGACAGGGGGGTACGAGCAGTACTTC. It codes for CASSLLKRTGGYEQYF. The gene calls are TRBV11-2 and TRBJ2-7; TRBD1 matches at 10 bases. V gave up 2 bases and J gave up 4 bases; unmatched junction bases: 8. CDR1 is SGHAT and CDR2 is FQNNGV in the germline V gene. CDR3 length: 16 amino acids.

In nucleotides, the CDR3 is TGTGCCAGCACCCGGGGGGGGAACGAGCAGTACTTC. It encodes CASTRGGNEQYF. The V and J genes are TRBV6-5 and TRBJ2-7, with 8 bases that match TRBD2. Germline lookup yields CDR1 MNHEY and CDR2 SVGAGI. The V segment lost 7 bases and the J segment 5 bases; nucleotides outside the gene matches: 4. The CDR3 is 12 residues long.

The J gene is TRBJ1-4, the V gene TRBV28, with unresolved D. Germline CDR1 MDHEN, CDR2 SYDVKM. The CDR3 loop spans 15 amino acids. Trimming shortened V by 2 bases and J by 0 bases, and 7 bases separated the two germline ends. The CDR3 DNA is TGTGCCAGCAGTTTAGTGCAGGCAACTAATGAAAAACTGTTTTTT. Residues: CASSLVQATNEKLFF.

The genes are TRBV23-1 and TRBJ2-7; a weak D match, TRBD1 (5 bases). TRBV23-1 is flagged as an ORF with uncertain function. The germline V and J ends were trimmed by 1 base and 4 bases, with 23 bases remaining between them. The CDR3 runs 18 residues. CDR3 loop: CASSQYKGANPGRYEQYF. The CDR3 DNA follows: TGCGCCAGCAGTCAATATAAAGGGGCCAACCCCGGGCGGTACGAGCAGTACTTC.

The rearrangement links TRBV7-2 to TRBJ2-7; 7 bases are shared with TRBD1. Germline CDR1 reads SGHTA; CDR2 reads FQGNSA. The J segment lost 6 bases and the V segment lost 5 bases, leaving 10 bases of the junction unmatched. The CDR3 is 14 amino acids. The CDR3 nucleotides read TGTGCCAGCAGCCCGCACTCTGACAGGGTCGAGCAGTACTTC. Translating it yields CASSPHSDRVEQYF.

The chain is built from TRBV10-3 and TRBJ2-5; 12 bases are shared with TRBD2. Germline lookup yields CDR1 ENHRY and CDR2 SYGVKD. Losses at the gene ends were 4 bases for V and 2 bases for J; bases not matched to a gene: 2. The CDR3 spans 15 residues. CDR3 sequence: CAISVGTSGQETQYF. Here the CDR3 DNA reads TGTGCCATCAGTGTCGGGACTAGCGGGCAAGAGACCCAGTACTTC.

The chain couples TRBV27 to TRBJ1-2; perhaps TRBD1 as D (6 bases). This CDR3 has 14 amino acids. V was pared by 4 bases and J by 4 bases, with 13 bases between. The germline CDR1 and CDR2 sequences are MNHEY and SMNVEV (reference sequence). Written as DNA, the CDR3 is TGTGCCAGCAGTTCGTACAGGGTCGGCTATGGCTACACCTTC. As protein: CASSSYRVGYGYTF.

V gene TRBV6-5 combines with J gene TRBJ2-7; 10 bases are a match to TRBD2. The germline V gene has CDR1 MNHEY and CDR2 SVGAGI. CDR3 length: 14 residues. V shed 7 bases, J shed 5 bases, and the junction held 8 bases outside the gene matches. The DNA for the CDR3 is TGTGCCAGCACCGGAAGCGGGAGGGTCCACGAGCAGTACTTC. It translates to CASTGSGRVHEQYF.

The gene calls are TRBV7-2 and TRBJ1-2; D call uncertain. Deletions cut 0 bases from V and 0 bases from J, with 11 bases between. Germline V gene lookup returns CDR1 SGHTA and CDR2 FQGNSA. The CDR3 contains 16 residues. The DNA of the CDR3 is TGTGCCAGCAGCTTAGCTACCGGGTTTGCTAACTATGGCTACACCTTC. Protein product: CASSLATGFANYGYTF.

This chain links TRBV7-6 with TRBJ2-1, with 9 bases lining up with TRBD2. The CDR3 consists of 14 residues. CDR1 is SGHVS, CDR2 FNYEAQ, per germline. The junction had 6 bases not matched to a gene; V was cut back by 2 bases and J by 10 bases. This CDR3 is CASSLHSGSDEQFF. The CDR3 region has the DNA TGTGCCAGCAGCTTACATAGCGGGAGTGACGAGCAGTTCTTC.

The rearrangement uses TRBV7-2 and TRBJ2-3; 12 bases fit TRBD2. Looked up from germline, CDR1 is SGHTA and CDR2 is FQGNSA. The V and J ends lost 2 bases and 0 bases, in that order; junction bases with no gene match: 3. The CDR3 spans 17 residues. Here the CDR3 reads CASSLWTSGTSTDTQYF. CDR3 bases: TGTGCCAGCAGCTTATGGACTAGCGGGACTAGCACAGATACGCAGTATTTT.

The rearrangement links TRBV28 to TRBJ2-1; TRBD2 agrees at 10 bases. This CDR3 spans 18 amino acids. The ends lost 4 bases at V and 3 bases at J; junction bases unmatched: 12. Germline CDR1 and CDR2: MDHEN and SYDVKM. The DNA of the CDR3 is TGTGCCAGCAGTTCCCCCTTGGCTAGCGGGGGTCTCTACAATGAGCAGTTCTTC. This gives the protein CASSSPLASGGLYNEQFF. The whole variable domain, remainder taken from reference TRBV28 and TRBJ2-1, is DVKVTQSSRYLVKRTGEKVFLECVQDMDHENMFWYRQDPGLGLRLIYFSYDVKMKEKGDIPEGYSVSREKKERFSLILESASTNQTSMYLCASSSPLASGGLYNEQFFGPGTRLTVL.

This chain joins TRBV12-5 and TRBJ1-5; the D gene is possibly TRBD1 (6 bases). CDR3 length equals 14 residues. Trimming cost V 5 bases and J 7 bases, with 15 bases left between them. In germline, CDR1 is LGHNT, CDR2 FRNRAP. The DNA of the CDR3 is TGTGCTAGTGGTCCTGGGGACATCGAACAGCCCCAGCATTTT. Translation gives CASGPGDIEQPQHF.

This rearrangement joins TRBV19 to TRBJ2-3, with D perhaps matching TRBD2 (5 bases). V was cut by 1 base and J by 6 bases, with 14 bases left in between. The CDR3 extends over 15 amino acids. Germline V gives CDR1 LNHDA, CDR2 SQIVND (reference sequence). CDR3 region: CASSIGNSDRDTQYF. In DNA form, the CDR3 reads TGTGCCAGTAGTATAGGCAATAGCGATAGGGATACGCAGTATTTT.